This entry features one T cell receptor beta chain sequence. The antigen remains unidentified. A multiplex PCR was run with 60 Vbeta primers and 13 Jbeta primers. Libraries were prepared by immunoSEQ multiplex PCR; TCRdb keeps only in-frame clonotypes and omits some of them. This sample yields 150,000 to 190,000 clones, of which more than 75% are seen a single time; less than 2.5% belongs to the top ten. The data were taken from a study of cytomegalovirus exposure and HLA in healthy donors. Findings and caveats of the study: Cytomegalovirus association was listed for about 180 TCR beta chains.

Germline loops: CDR1 MNHEY, CDR2 SMNVEV (reference sequence). V was cut by 3 bases and J by 1 base, with 8 bases left in between. The CDR3 length is 14 residues. The clonotype originates from a woman aged 18-35 years in good health and CMV-seronegative. Sequenced input: PBMCs. J is TRBJ2-3 and V is TRBV27; maybe TRBD1 (5 bases). The DNA for the CDR3 is TGTGCCAGCAGTTTGGGCAGGGGCACAGATACGCAGTATTTT. Protein sequence: CASSLGRGTDTQYF.